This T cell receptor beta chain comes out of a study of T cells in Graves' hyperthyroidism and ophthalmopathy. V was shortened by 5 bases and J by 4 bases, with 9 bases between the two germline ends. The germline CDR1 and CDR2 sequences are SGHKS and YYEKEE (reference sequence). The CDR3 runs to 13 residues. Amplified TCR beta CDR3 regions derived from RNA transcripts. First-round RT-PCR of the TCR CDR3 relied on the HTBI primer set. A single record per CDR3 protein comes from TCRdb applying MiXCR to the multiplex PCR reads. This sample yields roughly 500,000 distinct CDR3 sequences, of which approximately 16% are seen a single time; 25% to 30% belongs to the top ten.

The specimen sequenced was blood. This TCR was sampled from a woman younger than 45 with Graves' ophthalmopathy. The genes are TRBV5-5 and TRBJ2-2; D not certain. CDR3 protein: CASSLFSTGELFF. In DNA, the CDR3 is TGTGCCAGCAGTCTCTTTTCCACCGGGGAGCTGTTTTTT. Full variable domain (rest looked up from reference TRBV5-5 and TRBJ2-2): DAGVTQSPTHLIKTRGQQVTLRCSPISGHKSVSWYQQVLGQGPQFIFQYYEKEERGRGNFPDRFSARQFPNYSSELNVNALLLGDSALYLCASSLFSTGELFFGEGSRLTVL.